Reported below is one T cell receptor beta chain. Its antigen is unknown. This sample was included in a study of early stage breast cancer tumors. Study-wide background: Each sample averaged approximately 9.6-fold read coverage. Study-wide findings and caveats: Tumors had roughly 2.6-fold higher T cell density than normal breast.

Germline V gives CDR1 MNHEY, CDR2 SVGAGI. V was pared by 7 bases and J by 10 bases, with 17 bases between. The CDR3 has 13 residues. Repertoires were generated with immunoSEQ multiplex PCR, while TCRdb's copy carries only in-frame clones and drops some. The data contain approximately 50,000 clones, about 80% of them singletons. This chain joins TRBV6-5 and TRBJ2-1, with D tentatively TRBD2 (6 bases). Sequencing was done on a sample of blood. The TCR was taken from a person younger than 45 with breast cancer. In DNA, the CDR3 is TGTGCCAGCAAAAAGGGAGGAGGGCAGGAGCAGTTCTTC. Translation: CASKKGGGQEQFF.